A selection of T cell receptor beta chains follows, all from one sample in a study of beta chain features in type 1 diabetes. Sequenced by immunoSEQ multiplex PCR; TCRdb stores in-frame clones only, minus some. The repertoire holds approximately 58,000 clones, with about 60% as singletons. The specimen was stem cell memory CD4+ T cells from blood. These receptors were taken from a woman aged 30 to 39 with type 1 diabetes. Both conserved end residues are part of each CDR3. The D gene is left open where the match is weak. Only part of the rows carry a size: once, few, many, or a class if the clone is expanded.

TRBJ2-3 | TRBV28 | TRBD2 | NA | TGTGCCAGCACCCGTGGGGGGACTAGTGATCGGACAGATACGCAGTATTTT | CASTRGGTSDRTDTQYF
TRBJ2-6 | TRBV5-1 | NA | NA | TGCGCCAGCAGCTTGCTTTCGGGCTCTGGGGCCAACGTCCTGACTTTC | CASSLLSGSGANVLTF
TRBJ2-7 | TRBV9 | NA | NA | TGTGCCAGCAGCAGAAGCATGACAATCTACGAGCAGTACTTC | CASSRSMTIYEQYF
TRBJ2-2 | TRBV27 | NA | NA | TGTGCCAGCAGTCGAAATGGGCATACCGGGGAGCTGTTTTTT | CASSRNGHTGELFF
TRBJ1-2 | TRBV29-1 | NA | NA | TGCAGCGCCCTTGGGGGAAGAGGGCAGGGGACTATTGGCTACACCTTC | CSALGGRGQGTIGYTF
TRBJ2-2 | TRBV29-1 | NA | few | TGCAGCGTTGTAGGAGGGGTAAACACCGGGGAGCTGTTTTTT | CSVVGGVNTGELFF
TRBJ1-1 | TRBV6-6 | TRBD1 | NA | TGTGCCATCGACAGGGGCTTATTTGGTACTGAAGCTTTCTTT | CAIDRGLFGTEAFF
TRBJ2-7 | TRBV6-1 | TRBD1 | NA | TGTGCCAGCAGGTTCCAGGGACAGGGGTCCGGCGAGCAGTACTTC | CASRFQGQGSGEQYF
TRBJ2-5 | TRBV6-5 | NA | NA | TGTGCCAGCAGTTACTCGTCTAGTTTACCTGAGACCCAGTACTTC | CASSYSSSLPETQYF
TRBJ2-7 | TRBV19 | TRBD1 | few | TGTGCCAGTAGTGACAGGGGCTCCTACGAGCAGTACTTC | CASSDRGSYEQYF
TRBJ2-1 | TRBV28 | NA | NA | TGTGCCAGCACCTCGGGGTACGCCAGGTCCTACAATGAGCAGTTCTTC | CASTSGYARSYNEQFF
TRBJ1-1 | TRBV7-9 | NA | NA | TGTGCCAGCAGCTTAGAGGGAGGCAGATTGAATGAAGCTTTCTTT | CASSLEGGRLNEAFF
TRBJ2-1 | TRBV14 | TRBD2 | NA | TGTGCCAGCAGCCAAGAGGCTAGCGGGAGGGACTATCGCTACAATGAGCAGTTCTTC | CASSQEASGRDYRYNEQFF
TRBJ2-1 | TRBV10-2 | NA | few | TGCGCCAGCAGAGAAGCGGGTGGCCCCTACAATGAGCAGTTCTTC | CASREAGGPYNEQFF
TRBJ1-1 | TRBV6-5 | TRBD1 | NA | TGTGCCAGCAGTCGGACAGGGGTGGGGACTGAAGCTTTCTTT | CASSRTGVGTEAFF
TRBJ1-2 | TRBV10-1 | NA | NA | TGCGCCAGCATATGGTGGCGGGGCATTCCGTTCTCCTATGGCTACACCTTC | CASIWWRGIPFSYGYTF
TRBJ2-3 | TRBV5-1 | NA | NA | TGCGCCAGCAGCTCATGGGACTTCACAGATACGCAGTATTTT | CASSSWDFTDTQYF
TRBJ1-2 | TRBV28 | NA | NA | TGTGCCAGCAGTTTGCGAGGTGGCTACACCTTC | CASSLRGGYTF
TRBJ2-3 | TRBV19 | NA | NA | TGTGCCAGTAGTGTACAGGCTTTGGATACGCAGTATTTT | CASSVQALDTQYF
TRBJ2-3 | TRBV5-1 | TRBD2 | NA | TGCGCCAGCAGCCCACCGGGAGGCCTCACAGATACGCAGTATTTT | CASSPPGGLTDTQYF
TRBJ2-1 | TRBV28 | NA | NA | TGTGCCAGCAGTTTATCTCTAGGGGGTTTCAATGAGCAGTTCTTC | CASSLSLGGFNEQFF
TRBJ2-1 | TRBV12-5 | TRBD2 | few | TGTGCTAGTGGTTTGGTACCCGACGGGAGGGCCTACAGTGAGCAGTTCTTC | CASGLVPDGRAYSEQFF
TRBJ2-2 | TRBV7-3 | NA | few | TGTGCCAGCAGCTTAACACGGGAATGGAACACCGGGGAGCTGTTTTTT | CASSLTREWNTGELFF
TRBJ2-1 | TRBV30 | NA | few | TGTGCCTGGAGTGTACTAGGGCACCCCAATGAGCAGTTCTTC | CAWSVLGHPNEQFF
TRBJ2-5 | TRBV5-1 | TRBD1 | NA | TGCGCCAGCAGCCGGACAGGGTTCCAAGAGACCCAGTACTTC | CASSRTGFQETQYF
TRBJ2-7 | TRBV6-5 | NA | NA | NA | CASSTSGWGSYEQYF
TRBJ2-2 | TRBV2 | TRBD1 | NA | TGTGCCAGCAGTGATCAGGGGGCGAACACCGGGGAGCTGTTTTTT | CASSDQGANTGELFF